This TCR beta chain was found in a study of PD-L1 blockade in urothelial cancer. Looking at the study overall: Blood was evaluated 3 weeks (second dose) and 6 weeks after therapy began.

Study-level results: Lower than median blood TCR clonality before treatment predicted better survival.

The V segment lost 6 bases and the J segment 3 bases; nucleotides outside the gene matches: 3. Germline CDR1 and CDR2: MRHNA and SNTAGT. The CDR3 consists of 14 residues. Each patient contributed between 1 and 8 total time points of blood mononuclear cells, pretreatment and during treatment. About this clone itself: Antigen specificity is unknown.

Templates that were synthetic TCR analogs were spiked into each PCR. The data were produced by immunoSEQ multiplex PCR, yet TCRdb's version contains in-frame clones alone and is incomplete. The repertoire holds some 15,000 clones, with around 87% as singletons. The chain has TRBV6-4 and TRBJ2-3; 10 bases are shared with TRBD1. The starting material was PBMCs, obtained around atezolizumab (anti-PD-L1) treatment. This receptor was identified in a man in his 70s with urothelial cancer. The CDR3 nucleotides are TGTGCCAGCAGAGGGACAGGGGAAACAGATACGCAGTATTTT. It encodes CASRGTGETDTQYF.